The clone carrying this TCR beta chain appeared a few times. The data were taken from a study of technical replicates of blood from a handful of donors. The V gene's germline CDR1 is LGHNA and CDR2 YNFKEQ. V dropped 4 bases and J dropped 3; count of bases not matched to a gene: 5. This CDR3 is 14 amino acids long. Profiled with immunoSEQ multiplex PCR; TCRdb holds only in-frame clones, not every one. Here the sample spans almost 70,000 clones, over 80% being singletons. The sequencing input was PBMCs. The gene calls are TRBV4-2 and TRBJ2-5, with TRBD1 matching 7 bases. This TCR came from a human donor in good health. Some clones in this sample may be carry-over from other donors' samples. CDR3 in DNA: TGTGCCAGCAGCCCTGCCGGGACAGAAGAGACCCAGTACTTC. Protein: CASSPAGTEETQYF.